These T cell receptor beta chains were read from a single sample in a study of blood T cell repertoires in COVID-19. Method: immunoSEQ multiplex PCR; TCRdb's copy keeps in-frame clones and lacks some. The profile shows 270,000 or so clones, 85% to 90% of them singletons. The sample consisted of PBMCs or T cells enriched from blood (not recorded which). The receptors were sampled from a woman aged 25-40 years with acute COVID-19. Each CDR3 is given with its conserved first and last residue. D genes are given only for firm matches. Some rows mark clone size as missing; the rest say once, few, many or name a class of expanded clone.

D	J	V	size	CDR3	DNA
TRBD1	TRBJ1-4	TRBV27	few	CASSPRTGGDEKLFF	TGTGCCAGCAGTCCACGGACAGGGGGGGATGAAAAACTGTTTTTT
-	TRBJ1-3	TRBV2	-	CASSDLAFSGNTIYF	TGTGCCAGCAGTGATCTGGCCTTCTCTGGAAACACCATATATTTT
-	TRBJ1-1	TRBV3-1/TRBV3-2	-	CASSQGTHTEAFF	TGTGCCAGCAGCCAAGGCACACACACTGAAGCTTTCTTT
TRBD2	TRBJ2-2	TRBV7-6	-	CASSLSGANTGELFF	TGTGCCAGCAGCTTAAGCGGGGCGAACACCGGGGAGCTGTTTTTT
-	TRBJ2-5	TRBV29-1	-	CSVEIGQSQETQYF	TGCAGCGTTGAAATAGGACAGTCCCAAGAGACCCAGTACTTC
-	TRBJ2-3	TRBV15	-	CATSRDSPLTGAGTDTQYF	TGTGCCACCAGCAGAGATAGTCCCCTCACGGGAGCGGGCACAGATACGCAGTATTTT
TRBD1	TRBJ1-1	TRBV19	-	CASSKLGQGDTEAFF	TGTGCCAGTAGTAAGCTGGGACAGGGCGACACTGAAGCTTTCTTT
-	TRBJ1-5	TRBV7-2	-	CASSPGGSSNQPQHF	TGTGCCAGCAGCCCAGGAGGGTCGAGCAATCAGCCCCAGCATTTT
TRBD2	TRBJ2-1	TRBV7-3	-	CASREGLAGKQFF	TGTGCCAGCAGGGAAGGACTAGCGGGAAAGCAGTTCTTC
TRBD2	TRBJ2-7	TRBV7-3	-	CASSLLAGGLYEQYF	TGTGCCAGCAGCCTACTAGCGGGAGGGTTATACGAGCAGTACTTC
TRBD2	TRBJ2-3	TRBV28	-	CASSFFGTSGTDTQYF	TGTGCCAGCAGTTTCTTCGGGACTAGCGGCACAGATACGCAGTATTTT
-	TRBJ2-7	TRBV5-1	-	CASSLGLELEQYF	TGCGCCAGCAGCTTAGGTTTGGAGCTCGAGCAGTACTTC
TRBD2	TRBJ2-1	TRBV7-9	-	CAAFEGGSSYNEQFF	TGTGCGGCTTTTGAGGGCGGGAGCTCCTACAATGAGCAGTTCTTC
-	TRBJ1-1	TRBV2	-	CASILSAFSGTEAFF	TGTGCCAGCATACTATCGGCCTTCAGTGGGACTGAAGCTTTCTTT
TRBD1	TRBJ2-2	TRBV5-5	-	CASSLLQGARELFF	TGTGCCAGCAGCTTGTTGCAGGGGGCCAGGGAGCTGTTTTTT
-	TRBJ2-3	TRBV9	-	CASTGGTSSTDTQYF	TGTGCCAGCACCGGAGGGACTTCAAGCACAGATACGCAGTATTTT
-	TRBJ2-2	TRBV9	-	CASSWKSSSGELFF	TGTGCCAGCAGCTGGAAGAGTAGCTCCGGGGAGCTGTTTTTT
TRBD2	TRBJ2-4	TRBV30	-	CAWSVTSGTDIQYF	TGTGCCTGGAGTGTTACTAGCGGGACAGACATTCAGTACTTC
TRBD2	TRBJ2-1	TRBV5-4	many	CASSLFGGSNNEQFF	TGTGCCAGCAGCTTGTTCGGCGGGAGTAACAATGAGCAGTTCTTC
TRBD1	TRBJ2-5	TRBV7-2	-	CASSSRTGPETQYF	TGTGCCAGCAGCTCACGGACAGGGCCAGAGACCCAGTACTTC
-	TRBJ1-5	TRBV12-3/TRBV12-4	-	CASQDRLSQPQHF	TGTGCCAGCCAAGACAGGCTGAGTCAGCCCCAGCATTTT
TRBD2	TRBJ2-3	TRBV19	-	CATASGRSTDTQYF	TGTGCCACCGCGAGCGGGAGAAGCACAGATACGCAGTATTTT
TRBD1	TRBJ2-2	TRBV7-9	-	CASRGPGTGGNIGELFF	TGTGCCAGCAGGGGCCCCGGGACAGGGGGCAATATCGGGGAGCTGTTTTTT
TRBD1	TRBJ2-1	TRBV13	-	CASSGGGTGNNEQFF	TGTGCCAGCAGCGGGGGCGGGACAGGGAACAATGAGCAGTTCTTC
TRBD1	TRBJ1-6	TRBV5-8	-	CASSADRDYNSPLHF	TGTGCCAGCAGCGCAGACAGGGATTATAATTCACCCCTCCACTTT
TRBD1	TRBJ2-2	TRBV5-1	-	CATRQGASNTGELFF	TGCGCCACCCGACAGGGGGCGTCGAACACCGGGGAGCTGTTTTTT
TRBD2	TRBJ2-5	TRBV7-8	-	CASSKQTSGNQETQYF	TGTGCCAGCAGCAAACAGACTAGCGGAAACCAAGAGACCCAGTACTTC
-	TRBJ2-2	TRBV5-4	-	CASSLRGARDGELFF	TGTGCCAGCAGCTTGCGGGGGGCGCGGGACGGGGAGCTGTTTTTT
TRBD2	TRBJ2-1	TRBV11-3	-	CASSLNSGSLEEQFF	TGTGCCAGCAGCTTAAATAGCGGGAGCCTCGAGGAGCAGTTCTTC
TRBD1	TRBJ1-4	TRBV6-2/TRBV6-3	-	CASSFFADRGGEKLFF	TGTGCCAGCAGTTTTTTCGCGGACAGGGGGGGAGAAAAACTGTTTTTT
TRBD2	TRBJ2-1	TRBV7-3	-	CASSPRLAGMGEQFF	TGTGCCAGCAGCCCCCGACTAGCGGGAATGGGTGAGCAGTTCTTC
TRBD2	TRBJ2-1	TRBV5-1	-	CASSPGVAGDAGLF	TGCGCCAGCAGCCCCGGGGTAGCGGGAGATGCAGGGCTCTTC
TRBD2	TRBJ2-1	TRBV19	-	CASSNPSGGRHNEQFF	TGTGCCAGTAGTAACCCTAGCGGCGGGAGACACAATGAGCAGTTCTTC
-	TRBJ1-1	TRBV14	-	CASSQVSMNTEAFF	TGTGCCAGCAGCCAAGTTAGCATGAACACTGAAGCTTTCTTT
TRBD2	TRBJ2-1	TRBV27	-	CASTPAGGYNEQFF	TGTGCCAGCACGCCAGCGGGAGGGTATAATGAGCAGTTCTTC
-	TRBJ2-5	TRBV19	-	CASKSLTEGTQYF	TGTGCCAGTAAATCCCTTACCGAGGGGACCCAGTACTTC
TRBD2	TRBJ2-7	TRBV4-3	-	CASSQGRDYPYEQYF	TGCGCCAGCAGCCAAGGCCGGGACTATCCTTACGAGCAGTACTTC
-	TRBJ2-1	TRBV28	-	CASSSPGREEVWSEQFF	TGTGCCAGCAGTTCCCCGGGCAGGGAGGAGGTTTGGAGTGAGCAGTTCTTC
-	TRBJ1-2	TRBV25-1	-	CASSESSYGYTF	TGTGCCAGCAGTGAATCCAGCTATGGCTACACCTTC
-	TRBJ1-1	TRBV9	-	CASSVESTGDETEAFF	TGTGCCAGCAGCGTAGAATCGACCGGGGATGAGACTGAAGCTTTCTTT
TRBD1	TRBJ1-2	TRBV10-3	-	CAISVSTGGDGYTF	TGTGCCATCAGTGTTAGTACAGGGGGCGATGGCTACACCTTC
-	TRBJ2-7	TRBV7-2	-	CASSGWSLGGRTSYEQYF	TGTGCCAGCAGCGGATGGAGCCTAGGAGGGAGAACTTCCTACGAGCAGTACTTC
TRBD2	TRBJ2-1	TRBV7-9	-	CADRAGEFDEQFF	TGTGCCGACCGGGCGGGAGAATTTGATGAGCAGTTCTTC
TRBD2	TRBJ2-7	TRBV28	once	CASSLRLAVYEQYF	TGTGCCAGCAGTTTAAGGCTAGCGGTCTACGAGCAGTACTTC
TRBD1	TRBJ1-5	TRBV28	-	CASSLRGQGAAQPQHF	TGTGCCAGCAGTTTAAGGGGACAGGGGGCCGCTCAGCCCCAGCATTTT
TRBD2	TRBJ2-3	TRBV10-2	-	CASRAGGQDTQYF	TGCGCCAGCCGAGCGGGAGGACAGGATACGCAGTATTTT
TRBD2	TRBJ2-2	TRBV10-3	-	CAIRRLAGVGSGELFF	TGTGCCATCAGGCGCCTAGCGGGAGTAGGTTCCGGGGAGCTGTTTTTT
TRBD2	TRBJ2-3	TRBV4-3	-	CASSKGLAGTTDTQYF	TGCGCCAGCAGCAAGGGACTAGCGGGAACCACAGATACGCAGTATTTT
TRBD1	TRBJ1-5	TRBV2	-	CASSKPGQGARPQHF	TGTGCCAGCAGTAAACCGGGACAGGGGGCGAGACCCCAGCATTTT
-	TRBJ1-3	TRBV28	-	CASRAPGVGNTIYF	TGTGCCAGCAGAGCCCCAGGGGTTGGAAACACCATATATTTT
-	TRBJ2-7	TRBV11-2	-	CASSLDPPHYEQYF	TGTGCCAGCAGCTTAGATCCCCCCCACTACGAGCAGTACTTC